The 4 T cell receptor beta chains given below trace back to one sample, sequenced in a study of regulatory T cells in long-lasting Graves disease. Assembly of TCR beta libraries relied on iRepertoire HTBI primers together with Arm-PCR of CDR3 regions. TCRdb fed the multiplex PCR reads into MiXCR, producing one record per CDR3 protein. The sample carries 400,000 to 500,000 distinct CDR3 sequences, 21% recorded once. Time point described: persistent/refractory GD, antithyroid drugs over 5 years with positive TRAb. PBMC RNA served as the TCR library source. This material consisted of peripheral blood mononuclear cells (PBMCs), taken when the disease was refractory, from a patient treated with antithyroid drugs. Receptors originate from a female donor with Graves disease.

This clonotype was seen many times. The chain recombines TRBV2 with TRBJ2-7; D is possibly TRBD1 or TRBD2 (6 bases each). Germline values: CDR1 SNHLY, CDR2 FYNNEI. V was shortened by 9 bases and J by 3 bases, with 15 bases between the two germline ends. The CDR3 is made up of 13 amino acids. The CDR3 loop is CARRGAFDYEQYF. The CDR3 DNA reads as TGTGCCAGGAGGGGGGCCTTCGACTACGAGCAGTACTTC.

There are a few counts of this clonotype. The rearrangement uses TRBV7-8 and TRBJ1-6; D not resolved. CDR3 length: 18 amino acids. Germline CDR1 reads SGHVS; CDR2 reads FQNEAQ. Trimming took off 1 base at V and 1 base at J, with 14 bases between the two ends. Here the CDR3 DNA reads TGTGCCAGCAGCTTAGGTTGGACGGATCTTTCCTATAATTCACCCCTCCACTTT. Its translation: CASSLGWTDLSYNSPLHF.

The V gene is TRBV6-1, the J gene TRBJ2-3, with D perhaps assigned TRBD1 or TRBD2 (6 bases each). The CDR3 covers 17 residues. Germline CDR1 reads MNHNS; CDR2 reads SASEGT. V lost 4 bases and J 0 bases, leaving 17 bases between the germline ends. DNA of the CDR3: TGTGCCAGCAGTGTACGGACAGCCGGGACTAGCACAGATACGCAGTATTTT. Protein product: CASSVRTAGTSTDTQYF.

V and J are TRBV10-3 and TRBJ2-1; 9 bases match TRBD2. The germline CDR1 and CDR2 sequences are ENHRY and SYGVKD. CDR3 size: 14 residues. With 6 bases clipped from V and 3 bases from J, the junction kept 3 bases outside the gene matches. The CDR3 region has the DNA TGTGCCATCAGGGGACTAGCCGGCTACAATGAGCAGTTCTTC. This translates into CAIRGLAGYNEQFF.